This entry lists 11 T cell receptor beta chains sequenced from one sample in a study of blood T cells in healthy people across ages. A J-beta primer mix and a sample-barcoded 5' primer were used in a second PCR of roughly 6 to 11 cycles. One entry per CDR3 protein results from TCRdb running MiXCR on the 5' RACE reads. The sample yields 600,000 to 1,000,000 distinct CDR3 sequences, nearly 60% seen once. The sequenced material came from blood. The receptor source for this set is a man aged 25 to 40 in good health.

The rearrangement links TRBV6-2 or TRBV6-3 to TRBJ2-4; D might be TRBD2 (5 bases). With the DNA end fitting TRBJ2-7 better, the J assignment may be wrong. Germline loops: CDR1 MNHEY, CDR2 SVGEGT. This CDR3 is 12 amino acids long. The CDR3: CASSYAGNEQYF. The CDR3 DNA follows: TGTGCCAGCAGTTACGCGGGTAACGAGCAGTACTTC.

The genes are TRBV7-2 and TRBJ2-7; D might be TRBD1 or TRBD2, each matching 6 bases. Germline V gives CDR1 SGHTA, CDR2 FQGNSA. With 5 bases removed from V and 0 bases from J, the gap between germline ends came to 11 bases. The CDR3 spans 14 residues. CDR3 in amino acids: CASSEGGLSYEQYF. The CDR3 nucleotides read TGTGCCAGCAGCGAGGGGGGACTCTCCTACGAGCAGTACTTC.

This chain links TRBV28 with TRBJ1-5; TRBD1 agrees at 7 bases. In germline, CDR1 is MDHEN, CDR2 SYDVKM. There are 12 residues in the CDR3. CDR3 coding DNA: TGTACCACAGGGGTCGGCAATCAGCCCCAGCATTTT. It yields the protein CTTGVGNQPQHF.

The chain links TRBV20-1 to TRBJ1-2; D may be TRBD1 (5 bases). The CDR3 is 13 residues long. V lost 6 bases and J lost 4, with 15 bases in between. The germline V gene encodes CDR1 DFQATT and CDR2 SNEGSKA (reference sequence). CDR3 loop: CSAGTGGTYGYTF. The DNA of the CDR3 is TGCAGTGCCGGGACGGGGGGGACCTATGGCTACACCTTC.

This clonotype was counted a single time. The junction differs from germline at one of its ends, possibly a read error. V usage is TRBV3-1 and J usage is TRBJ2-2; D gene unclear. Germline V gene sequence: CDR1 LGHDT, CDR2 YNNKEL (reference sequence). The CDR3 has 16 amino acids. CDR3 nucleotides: TGTGCCTGCAGAAAAGAGTGGTATTCAAACACCGGGGAGCTGTTTTTT. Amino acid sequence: CACRKEWYSNTGELFF.

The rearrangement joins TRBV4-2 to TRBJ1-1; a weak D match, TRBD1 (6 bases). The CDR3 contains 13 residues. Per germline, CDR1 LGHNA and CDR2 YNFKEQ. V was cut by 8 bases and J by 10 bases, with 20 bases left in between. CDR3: CASLELGGQVAFF. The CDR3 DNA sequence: TGTGCCAGCCTCGAGCTCGGGGGGCAGGTAGCTTTCTTT.

The CDR3 sequence: CASSPQFDTDTQYF. CDR3 bases: TGTGCCAGCAGCCCCCAATTTGACACAGATACGCAGTATTTT. The chain is built from TRBV11-2 and TRBJ2-3; D remains ambiguous. V dropped 5 bases and J dropped 2 bases, with 11 bases sitting between them. CDR1 and CDR2 (germline): SGHAT, FQNNGV. The CDR3 runs 14 residues.

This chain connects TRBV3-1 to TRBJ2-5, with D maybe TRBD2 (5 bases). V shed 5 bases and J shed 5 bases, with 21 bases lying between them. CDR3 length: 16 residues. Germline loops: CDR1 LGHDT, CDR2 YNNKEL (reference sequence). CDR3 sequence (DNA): TGTGCCAGCAGCTATCGACCTTTCCCCAGGAGGGAGACCCAGTACTTC. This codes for CASSYRPFPRRETQYF.

The DNA for the CDR3 is TGCAGTGCCCGGTCCTTGCTCGGGTTCGATGAGCAGTTCTTC. Translated, it gives CSARSLLGFDEQFF. The chain has TRBV20-1 and TRBJ2-1; D remains unclear. This CDR3 spans 14 amino acids. The germline CDR1 and CDR2 sequences are DFQATT and SNEGSKA (reference sequence). The germline V and J ends were trimmed by 6 bases and 8 bases, with 20 bases remaining between them.

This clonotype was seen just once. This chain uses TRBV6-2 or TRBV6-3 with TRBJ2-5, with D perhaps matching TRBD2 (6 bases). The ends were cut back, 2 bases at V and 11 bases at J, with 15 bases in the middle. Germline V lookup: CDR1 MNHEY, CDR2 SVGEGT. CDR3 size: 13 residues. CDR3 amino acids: CASSYGSSGEQYF. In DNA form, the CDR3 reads TGTGCCAGCAGTTACGGTAGCTCGGGGGAGCAGTACTTC.

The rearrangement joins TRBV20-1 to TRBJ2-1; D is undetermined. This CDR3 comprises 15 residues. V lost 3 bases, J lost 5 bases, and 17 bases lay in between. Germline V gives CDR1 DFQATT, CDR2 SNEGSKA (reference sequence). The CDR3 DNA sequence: TGCAGTGCTAGGGGTCCCAGGAGTCTGGACAATGAGCAGTTCTTC. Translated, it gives CSARGPRSLDNEQFF.